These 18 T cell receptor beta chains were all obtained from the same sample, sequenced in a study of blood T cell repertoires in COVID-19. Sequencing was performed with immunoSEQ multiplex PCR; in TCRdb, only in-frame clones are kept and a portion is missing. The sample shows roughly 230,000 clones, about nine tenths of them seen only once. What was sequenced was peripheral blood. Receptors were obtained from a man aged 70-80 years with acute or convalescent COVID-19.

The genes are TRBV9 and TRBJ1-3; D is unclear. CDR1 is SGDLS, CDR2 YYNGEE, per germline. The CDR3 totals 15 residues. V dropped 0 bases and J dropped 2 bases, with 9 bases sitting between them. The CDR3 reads CASSVGVAPGNTIYF. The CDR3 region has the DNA TGTGCCAGCAGCGTAGGAGTTGCTCCTGGAAACACCATATATTTT.

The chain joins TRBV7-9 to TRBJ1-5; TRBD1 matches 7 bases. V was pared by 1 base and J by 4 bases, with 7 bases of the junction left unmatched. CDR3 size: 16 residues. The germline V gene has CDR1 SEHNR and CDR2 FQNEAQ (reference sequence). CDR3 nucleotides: TGTGCCAGCAGCTTAGAGATAGGGGGCTTTAATCAGCCCCAGCATTTT. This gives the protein CASSLEIGGFNQPQHF.

Here the CDR3 DNA reads TGTGCCACCAGTGATTTCGATGAAAAACTGTTTTTT. Amino acid sequence: CATSDFDEKLFF. The chain combines TRBV24-1 with TRBJ1-4; D gene unclear. V lost 1 base and J 6 bases, leaving 2 bases between the germline ends. Germline values: CDR1 KGHDR, CDR2 SFDVKD. CDR3 length: 12 amino acids.

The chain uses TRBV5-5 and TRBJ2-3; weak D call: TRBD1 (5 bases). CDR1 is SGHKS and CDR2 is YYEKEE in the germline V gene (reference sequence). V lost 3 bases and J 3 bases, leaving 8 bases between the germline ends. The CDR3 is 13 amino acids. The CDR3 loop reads CASSSAGTDTQYF. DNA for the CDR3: TGTGCCAGCAGCTCTGCAGGGACAGATACGCAGTATTTT.

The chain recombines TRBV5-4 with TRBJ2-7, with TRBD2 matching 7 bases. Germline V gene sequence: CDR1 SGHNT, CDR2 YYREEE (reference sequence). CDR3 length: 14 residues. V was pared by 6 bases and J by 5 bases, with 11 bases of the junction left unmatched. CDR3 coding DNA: TGTGCCAGCACCCTCGGGCAGCGGGACCACGAGCAGTACTTC. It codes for CASTLGQRDHEQYF. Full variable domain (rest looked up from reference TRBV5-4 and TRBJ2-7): ETGVTQSPTHLIKTRGQQVTLRCSSQSGHNTVSWYQQALGQGPQFIFQYYREEENGRGNFPPRFSGLQFPNYSSELNVNALELDDSALYLCASTLGQRDHEQYFGPGTRLTVT.

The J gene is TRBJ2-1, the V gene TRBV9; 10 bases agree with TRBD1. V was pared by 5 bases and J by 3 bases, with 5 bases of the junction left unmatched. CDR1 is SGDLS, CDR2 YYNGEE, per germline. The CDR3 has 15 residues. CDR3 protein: CASSVDRGGYNEQFF. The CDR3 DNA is TGTGCCAGCAGTGTGGACAGGGGGGGCTACAATGAGCAGTTCTTC.

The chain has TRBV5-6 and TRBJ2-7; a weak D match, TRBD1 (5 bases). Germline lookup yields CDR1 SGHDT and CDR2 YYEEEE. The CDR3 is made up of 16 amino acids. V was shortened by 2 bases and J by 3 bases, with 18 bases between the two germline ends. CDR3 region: CASSFRGISEYYEQYF. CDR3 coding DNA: TGTGCCAGCAGCTTTAGGGGAATATCAGAATACTACGAGCAGTACTTC.

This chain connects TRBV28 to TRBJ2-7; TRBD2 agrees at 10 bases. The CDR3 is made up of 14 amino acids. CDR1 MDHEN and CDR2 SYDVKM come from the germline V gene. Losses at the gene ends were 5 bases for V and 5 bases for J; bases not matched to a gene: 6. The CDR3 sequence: CASSLAGVWDEQYF. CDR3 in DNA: TGTGCCAGCAGTCTAGCGGGAGTATGGGACGAGCAGTACTTC.

CDR3 region: CASSLTGLAGVGDTQYF. Written as DNA, the CDR3 is TGTGCCAGCAGCTTAACGGGGCTAGCGGGAGTAGGAGATACGCAGTATTTT. The chain employs TRBV7-3 and TRBJ2-3; 10 positions agree with TRBD2. The CDR3 is 17 residues long. V lost 0 bases and J lost 5; bases outside the gene matches: 8. CDR1 and CDR2 from the germline V gene are SGHTA and FQGTGA.

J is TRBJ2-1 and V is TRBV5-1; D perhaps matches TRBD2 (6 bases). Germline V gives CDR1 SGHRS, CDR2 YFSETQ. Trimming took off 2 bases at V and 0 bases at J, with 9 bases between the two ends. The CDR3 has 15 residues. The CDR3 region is CASSFLADSYNEQFF. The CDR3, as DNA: TGCGCCAGCAGCTTTTTAGCGGACTCCTACAATGAGCAGTTCTTC.

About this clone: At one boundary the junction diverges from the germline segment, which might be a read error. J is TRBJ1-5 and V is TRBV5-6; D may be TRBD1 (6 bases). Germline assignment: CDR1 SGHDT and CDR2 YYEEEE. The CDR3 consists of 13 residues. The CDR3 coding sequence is TGTGCCAGCAGCCAGGGGACGGATCAACCCCAGCATTTT. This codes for CASSQGTDQPQHF.

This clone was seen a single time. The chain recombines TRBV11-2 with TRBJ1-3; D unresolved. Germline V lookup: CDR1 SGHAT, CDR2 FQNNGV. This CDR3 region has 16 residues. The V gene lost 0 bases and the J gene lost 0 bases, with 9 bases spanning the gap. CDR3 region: CASSLDFRFSGNTIYF. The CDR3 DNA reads TGTGCCAGCAGCTTAGATTTCCGGTTCTCTGGAAACACCATATATTTT. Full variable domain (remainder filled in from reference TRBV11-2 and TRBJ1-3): EAGVAQSPRYKIIEKRQSVAFWCNPISGHATLYWYQQILGQGPKLLIQFQNNGVVDDSQLPKDRFSAERLKGVDSTLKIQPAKLEDSAVYLCASSLDFRFSGNTIYFGEGSWLTVV.

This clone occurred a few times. CDR3 protein: CASSLKAGGSDTQYF. CDR3 sequence (DNA): TGTGCCAGCAGCTTAAAAGCGGGAGGGTCAGATACGCAGTATTTT. V gene TRBV7-3 combines with J gene TRBJ2-3, with TRBD2 identical over 10 bases. Germline V gene sequence: CDR1 SGHTA, CDR2 FQGTGA. Trimming cost V 1 base and J 4 bases; bases outside gene matches: 2. The CDR3 runs to 15 residues.

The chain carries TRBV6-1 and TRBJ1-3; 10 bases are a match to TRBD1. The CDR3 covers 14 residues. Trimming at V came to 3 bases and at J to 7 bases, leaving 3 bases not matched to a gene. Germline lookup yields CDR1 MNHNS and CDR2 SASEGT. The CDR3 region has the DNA TGTGCCAGCAGTGACCCGGGACAGGGGAACACCATATATTTT. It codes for CASSDPGQGNTIYF.

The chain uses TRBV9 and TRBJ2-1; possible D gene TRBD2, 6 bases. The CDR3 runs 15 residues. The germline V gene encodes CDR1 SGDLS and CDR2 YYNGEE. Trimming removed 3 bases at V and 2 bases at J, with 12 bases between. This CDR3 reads CASSGWAGTYNEQFF. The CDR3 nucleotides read TGTGCCAGCAGCGGGTGGGCGGGAACCTACAATGAGCAGTTCTTC.

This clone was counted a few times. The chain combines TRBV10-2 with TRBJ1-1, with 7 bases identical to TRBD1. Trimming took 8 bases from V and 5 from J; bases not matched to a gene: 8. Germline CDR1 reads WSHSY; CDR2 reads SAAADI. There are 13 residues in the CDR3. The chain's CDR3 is CASRNRGGTEAFF. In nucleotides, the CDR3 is TGCGCCAGCCGAAACAGGGGAGGAACTGAAGCTTTCTTT.

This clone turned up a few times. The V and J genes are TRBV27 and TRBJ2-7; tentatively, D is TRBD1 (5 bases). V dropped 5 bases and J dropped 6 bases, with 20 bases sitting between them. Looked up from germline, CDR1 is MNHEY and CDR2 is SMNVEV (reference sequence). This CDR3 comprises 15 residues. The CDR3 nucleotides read TGTGCCAGCAGTCTGCAGGGTGGATGGCCCGTCGAGCAGTACTTC. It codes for CASSLQGGWPVEQYF.

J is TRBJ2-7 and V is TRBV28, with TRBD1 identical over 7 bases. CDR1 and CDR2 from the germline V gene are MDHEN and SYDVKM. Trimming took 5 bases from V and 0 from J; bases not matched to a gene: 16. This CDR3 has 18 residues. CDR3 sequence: CASSLPHYRGGSSYEQYF. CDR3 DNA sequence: TGTGCCAGCAGTCTACCCCATTACAGGGGTGGGAGCTCCTACGAGCAGTACTTC.